The 23 T cell receptor beta chains presented below share a single source sample, sequenced in a study of cytomegalovirus exposure and HLA in healthy donors. PCR involved 60 Vbeta and 13 Jbeta primers. The table came from immunoSEQ multiplex PCR; TCRdb's copy has only in-frame clones and leaves some out. The sample yields roughly 89,000 clones, 80% seen once. The source material was PBMCs. The receptors come from a man between 18 and 35 years old in good health and CMV-seronegative.

The CDR3 nucleotides are TGTGCCAGCCCCATGGTGGACAGCAGCAACTATGGCTACACCTTC. Translating gives CASPMVDSSNYGYTF. The chain combines TRBV6-1 with TRBJ1-2, with D maybe TRBD1 (6 bases). The CDR3 is 15 amino acids. V lost 8 bases and J lost 2, with 18 bases in between. The germline gives CDR1 MNHNS, CDR2 SASEGT.

The chain carries TRBV30 and TRBJ2-3; 9 positions agree with TRBD1. V dropped 4 bases and J dropped 1; count of bases not matched to a gene: 9. The CDR3 extends over 16 amino acids. Germline CDR1 and CDR2: GTSNPN and SVGIG (reference sequence). CDR3 sequence reads: CAWIVEGQGRTDTQYF. Here the CDR3 DNA reads TGTGCCTGGATTGTTGAGGGACAGGGCCGCACAGATACGCAGTATTTT.

J is TRBJ1-2 and V is TRBV12-5; 10 nucleotides agree with TRBD1. From germline, CDR1 is LGHNT and CDR2 FRNRAP. The CDR3 has 19 amino acids. V lost 1 base to trimming and J lost 0 bases; unmatched junction nucleotides: 11. CDR3 region: CASGLGLRDRGIANYGYTF. The DNA of the CDR3 is TGTGCTAGTGGTTTGGGACTCCGGGACAGGGGAATTGCTAACTATGGCTACACCTTC.

The J gene is TRBJ1-1, the V gene TRBV10-2, with TRBD1 identical over 7 bases. The CDR3 is 13 amino acids. Losses at the gene ends were 7 bases for V and 3 bases for J; bases not matched to a gene: 5. In germline, CDR1 is WSHSY, CDR2 SAAADI. In nucleotides, the CDR3 is TGCGCCAGCAAAGGACAGGCTGACACTGAAGCTTTCTTT. Its translation: CASKGQADTEAFF.

V and J are TRBV30 and TRBJ2-4; 7 bases map to TRBD2. Trimming took 4 bases from V and 6 from J; bases not matched to a gene: 6. CDR3 length equals 13 residues. The germline V gene encodes CDR1 GTSNPN and CDR2 SVGIG (reference sequence). This CDR3 is CAWKVTGGNIQYF. In DNA form, the CDR3 reads TGTGCCTGGAAAGTTACGGGGGGAAACATTCAGTACTTC.

CDR3 in amino acids: CASSLNAGANTEAFF. CDR3 in DNA: TGTGCCAGCAGCTTAAATGCAGGGGCGAACACTGAAGCTTTCTTT. This chain joins TRBV7-3 and TRBJ1-1; perhaps TRBD1 as D (6 bases). V dropped 1 base and J dropped 1 base, with 10 bases sitting between them. This CDR3 has 15 residues. Germline V gene lookup returns CDR1 SGHTA and CDR2 FQGTGA.

The chain is built from TRBV7-8 and TRBJ1-3; 7 bases fit TRBD1. Germline V gene sequence: CDR1 SGHVS, CDR2 FQNEAQ. The J segment lost 0 bases and the V segment lost 4 bases, leaving 6 bases of the junction unmatched. The length of the CDR3 is 16 residues. The CDR3 DNA sequence: TGTGCCAGCAGCTCCGCCGACAGGGTCTCTGGAAACACCATATATTTT. This sequence encodes CASSSADRVSGNTIYF.

This clone was observed a few times. CDR3 amino acids: CASSYSSGVGYTF. In DNA, the CDR3 is TGTGCCAGCAGTTACTCCTCAGGGGTCGGCTACACCTTC. The rearrangement links TRBV6-6 to TRBJ1-2; perhaps TRBD1 as D (6 bases). Trimming removed 0 bases from V and 8 bases from J, with 10 bases in between. The CDR3 has 13 residues. The germline CDR1 and CDR2 sequences are MNHNY and SVGAGI (reference sequence).

The V call is TRBV25-1, the J call TRBJ1-1; a possible D gene is TRBD1 (5 bases). Per the germline V gene, CDR1 is MGHDK and CDR2 is SYGVNS. The CDR3 is 15 residues long. Trimming left V 4 bases short and J 5 bases short, with 17 bases between. The CDR3 nucleotides are TGTGCCAGCAGTGGTGATTTGGGCAGGGATACTGAAGCTTTCTTT. It codes for CASSGDLGRDTEAFF.

The V and J genes are TRBV7-9 and TRBJ1-2; the D gene is possibly TRBD1 (6 bases). Germline CDR1 and CDR2: SEHNR and FQNEAQ (reference sequence). V was shortened by 1 base and J by 6 bases, with 9 bases between the two germline ends. The CDR3 has 13 residues. The CDR3 nucleotides are TGTGCCAGCAGCTTAGGTCAGGGGAATGGCTACACCTTC. Encoded protein: CASSLGQGNGYTF.

The count of this clone is one. The chain couples TRBV2 to TRBJ2-6; TRBD1 matches 11 bases. The ends lost 7 bases at V and 2 bases at J; junction bases unmatched: 13. Germline lookup yields CDR1 SNHLY and CDR2 FYNNEI. CDR3 length: 19 amino acids. The CDR3 reads CASTGPGQGALPGANVLTF. The CDR3 DNA reads as TGTGCCAGCACCGGACCCGGACAGGGGGCGCTCCCTGGGGCCAACGTCCTGACTTTC.

V and J are TRBV14 and TRBJ2-7; tentatively, D is TRBD2 (6 bases). This CDR3 region has 17 residues. The V end lost 3 bases, the J end lost 2 bases, and 20 bases lay between the germline ends. CDR1 and CDR2 (germline): SGHDN, FVKESK. The chain's CDR3 is CASSHSGPGVVPYEQYF. The CDR3 DNA follows: TGTGCCAGCAGCCATTCAGGGCCGGGGGTCGTTCCCTACGAGCAGTACTTC.

The chain recombines TRBV7-2 with TRBJ1-5; perhaps TRBD1 as D (6 bases). This CDR3 comprises 16 residues. Trimming removed 1 base at V and 0 bases at J, with 10 bases between. CDR1 and CDR2 from the germline V gene are SGHTA and FQGNSA. CDR3 sequence reads: CASSLVGGYSNQPQHF. In DNA form, the CDR3 reads TGTGCCAGCAGCTTAGTAGGGGGTTATAGCAATCAGCCCCAGCATTTT.

The V call is TRBV6-5, the J call TRBJ1-5; D is undetermined. The CDR3 totals 14 residues. The V and J ends lost 6 bases and 2 bases respectively, with 11 bases between them. Germline CDR1 reads MNHEY; CDR2 reads SVGAGI. In nucleotides, the CDR3 is TGTGCCAGCAGCCCAATGGGAGGCAATCAGCCCCAGCATTTT. This encodes CASSPMGGNQPQHF.

This clone was seen a handful of times. The chain has TRBV6-5 and TRBJ1-1; 10 nucleotides line up with TRBD1. The V segment lost 5 bases and the J segment 3 bases; nucleotides outside the gene matches: 3. The germline V gene encodes CDR1 MNHEY and CDR2 SVGAGI. The CDR3 extends over 14 amino acids. CDR3 region: CASSQDRGDTEAFF. The CDR3 DNA is TGTGCCAGCAGTCAGGACAGGGGGGACACTGAAGCTTTCTTT.

This clone was found once. J is TRBJ1-1 and V is TRBV18; TRBD1 matches at 11 bases. From germline, CDR1 is KGHSH and CDR2 LQKENI. The CDR3 runs to 16 residues. The J segment lost 5 bases and the V segment lost 3 bases, leaving 8 bases of the junction unmatched. The CDR3 coding sequence is TGTGCCAGCTCACCTGGACAGGGGGCCGCGTTTACTGAAGCTTTCTTT. Protein product: CASSPGQGAAFTEAFF.

The rearrangement uses TRBV9 and TRBJ2-7; 11 bases align to TRBD2. The CDR3 is made up of 17 amino acids. Looked up from germline, CDR1 is SGDLS and CDR2 is YYNGEE. Trimming took 3 bases from V and 5 from J; bases not matched to a gene: 13. DNA of the CDR3: TGTGCCAGCAGCGCTGACCCCGGGACTAGCGGCCTTGACGAGCAGTACTTC. It yields the protein CASSADPGTSGLDEQYF.

The chain links TRBV18 to TRBJ1-2; D not certain. The CDR3 has 13 amino acids. V lost 0 bases and J lost 5, with 7 bases in between. From germline, CDR1 is KGHSH and CDR2 LQKENI. The CDR3 spells CASSPPTVYGYTF. The CDR3 DNA reads TGTGCCAGCTCACCACCTACGGTATATGGCTACACCTTC.

The chain employs TRBV7-6 and TRBJ2-3; the D gene is possibly TRBD2 (6 bases). V lost 5 bases and J lost 2, with 29 bases in between. This CDR3 comprises 20 residues. Germline lookup yields CDR1 SGHVS and CDR2 FNYEAQ. CDR3 sequence reads: CASSESLASATPIVTDTQYF. The CDR3 DNA sequence: TGTGCCAGCAGCGAGAGCCTGGCTAGCGCAACCCCCATAGTCACAGATACGCAGTATTTT.

The J gene is TRBJ1-6, the V gene TRBV13; 8 bases are a match to TRBD1. V was clipped by 6 bases and J by 10 bases; unmatched bases: 5. This CDR3 is 13 amino acids long. Germline V gives CDR1 PRHDT, CDR2 FYEKMQ (reference sequence). The DNA of the CDR3 is TGTGCCAGCAGGGGGGACAGGAGCTCACCCCTCCACTTT. Its protein is CASRGDRSSPLHF.

This clone was detected a few times. CDR3 sequence reads: CAISEATGAQSSGNTIYF. CDR3 coding DNA: TGTGCCATCAGTGAGGCGACAGGGGCACAGAGCTCTGGAAACACCATATATTTT. The chain combines TRBV10-3 with TRBJ1-3; 8 bases are shared with TRBD1. J lost 0 bases, V lost 2 bases, and 9 bases had no gene match. The CDR3 spans 18 residues. CDR1 is ENHRY, CDR2 SYGVKD, per germline.

The chain joins TRBV18 to TRBJ1-5; 7 bases map to TRBD1. J was trimmed by 0 bases and V by 1 base; bases with no gene match: 3. Germline loops: CDR1 KGHSH, CDR2 LQKENI. This CDR3 region has 16 residues. The CDR3 DNA follows: TGTGCCAGCTCACCACAGGGGGCGAATAGCAATCAGCCCCAGCATTTT. This encodes CASSPQGANSNQPQHF.

This clone appeared a single time. The chain couples TRBV7-2 to TRBJ2-3, with D hard to call. This CDR3 region has 12 residues. CDR1 and CDR2 from the germline V gene are SGHTA and FQGNSA. Trimming removed 7 bases from V and 3 bases from J, with 8 bases in between. CDR3 in amino acids: CASTTRTDTQYF. CDR3 DNA sequence: TGTGCCAGCACCACTCGAACAGATACGCAGTATTTT.